This paragraph reports one T cell receptor (beta chain). Its cognate antigen is unknown. The germline CDR1 and CDR2 sequences are SNHLY and FYNNEI. With 5 bases clipped from V and 12 bases from J, the junction kept 15 bases outside the gene matches. The CDR3 loop spans 14 amino acids. Sequenced by immunoSEQ multiplex PCR; TCRdb stores in-frame clones only, minus some. Of approximately 80,000 clones in the sample, 80% to 90% were seen once. The data are from a study of identifying expanded T cells in peripheral blood. Points from the study as a whole: Roughly two-week clone count variance significantly increased as total template count grew. Differentially abundant clones: around 1.1 between replicates, about 16 at around 14 days, around 19 at four.

This sequence was found in a person aged 18 to 75 in good health. The sample was blood. The chain uses TRBV2 and TRBJ2-7, with TRBD2 matching 8 bases. The CDR3 region is CASSLEVLAASGYF. CDR3 in DNA: TGTGCCAGCAGTCTAGAGGTACTAGCGGCCTCGGGGTACTTC.